This T cell receptor beta chain was identified during a study of cytomegalovirus exposure and HLA in healthy donors. Germline trimming cut 4 bases from V and 6 bases from J; bases unmatched to any gene: 8. The CDR3 totals 15 residues. The V gene's germline CDR1 is LGHNA and CDR2 YSLEER. With regard to this clone: Antigen specificity is unknown.

Study-wide points: Earlier analysis looked at TCR beta V segments, and most were productive about 87% or about 30% of the time. Accurate HLA-A and HLA-B prediction from TCR beta sequences was reported for most subjects. As a later analysis revealed, the rate of TCR association differed by HLA locus, with DRB1 most and HLA-C fewest.

The study ran its PCR with 60 Vbeta and 13 Jbeta primers. Sequencing was performed with immunoSEQ multiplex PCR; in TCRdb, only in-frame clones are kept and a portion is missing. Of under 200,000 clones listed, roughly 67% were seen once; the top ten hold about 5%. The rearrangement uses TRBV4-3 and TRBJ2-3; the match to TRBD2 covers 9 bases. The TCR comes from a woman between 18 and 30 years old in good health and CMV-seropositive. Sequenced material: PBMCs. CDR3 bases: TGCGCCAGCAGCCTGGAGGGACTAGCTTCTGATACGCAGTATTTT. Protein: CASSLEGLASDTQYF.